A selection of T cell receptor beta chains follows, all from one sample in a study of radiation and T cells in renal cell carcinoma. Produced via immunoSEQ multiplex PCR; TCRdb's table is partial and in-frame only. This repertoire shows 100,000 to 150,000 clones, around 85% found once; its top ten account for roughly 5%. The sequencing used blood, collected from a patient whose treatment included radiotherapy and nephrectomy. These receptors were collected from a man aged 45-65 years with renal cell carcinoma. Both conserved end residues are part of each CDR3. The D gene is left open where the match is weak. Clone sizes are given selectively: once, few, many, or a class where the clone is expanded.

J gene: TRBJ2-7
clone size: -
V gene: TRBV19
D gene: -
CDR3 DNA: TGTGCCAGTAGTATAGGTCCGGACTACGAGCAGTACTTC
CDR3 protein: CASSIGPDYEQYF

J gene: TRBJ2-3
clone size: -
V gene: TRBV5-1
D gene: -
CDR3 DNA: TGCGCCAGCAGCTTTTCGAATTATCTAGCGAGCACAGATACGCAGTATTTT
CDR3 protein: CASSFSNYLASTDTQYF

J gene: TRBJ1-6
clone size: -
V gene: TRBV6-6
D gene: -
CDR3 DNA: TGTGCCAGCAGGTTTGAATTCTCCTATAATTCACCCCTCCACTTT
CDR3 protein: CASRFEFSYNSPLHF

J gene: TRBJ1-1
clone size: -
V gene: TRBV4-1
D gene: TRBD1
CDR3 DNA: TGCGCCAGCAGCCAGGACAGGGGGCAGAGGAGCACTGAAGCTTTCTTT
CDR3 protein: CASSQDRGQRSTEAFF

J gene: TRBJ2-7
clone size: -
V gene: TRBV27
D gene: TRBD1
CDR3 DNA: TGTGCCAGCAGTCGGGACAGGGGTTACGAGCAGTACTTC
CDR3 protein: CASSRDRGYEQYF

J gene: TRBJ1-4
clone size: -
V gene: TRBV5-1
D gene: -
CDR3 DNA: TGCGCCAGCAGCTTGGATCCCTCCGGGGTCTTTAATGAAAAACTGTTTTTT
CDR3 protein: CASSLDPSGVFNEKLFF

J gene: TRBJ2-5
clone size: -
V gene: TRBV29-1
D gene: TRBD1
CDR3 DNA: TGCAGCGTGCCCGGACAGGTAATGGAGACCCAGTACTTC
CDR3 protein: CSVPGQVMETQYF

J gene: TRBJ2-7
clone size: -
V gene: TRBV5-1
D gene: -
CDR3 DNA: TGCGCCAGCAGCTTGGGGACGGCCTCCTACGAGCAGTACTTC
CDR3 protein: CASSLGTASYEQYF

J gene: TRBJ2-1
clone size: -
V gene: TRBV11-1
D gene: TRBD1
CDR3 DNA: TGTGCCAGCAGGAAGGGTAAGGACAGGCCCTACAATGAGCAGTTCTTC
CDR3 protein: CASRKGKDRPYNEQFF

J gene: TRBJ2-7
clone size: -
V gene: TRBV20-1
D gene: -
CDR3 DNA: TGCAGTGCAAGGGACATCTACGAGCAGTACTTC
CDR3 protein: CSARDIYEQYF

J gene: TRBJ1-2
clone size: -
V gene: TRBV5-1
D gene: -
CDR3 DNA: TGCGCCAGCAGCCTCGATCGAAACTATGGCTACACCTTC
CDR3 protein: CASSLDRNYGYTF

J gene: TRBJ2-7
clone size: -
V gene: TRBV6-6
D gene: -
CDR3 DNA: TGTGCCAGCAGGTCCGGGACTTGGGGCGAGCAGTACTTC
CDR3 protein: CASRSGTWGEQYF

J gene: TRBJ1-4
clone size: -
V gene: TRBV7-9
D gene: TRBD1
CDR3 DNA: TGTGCCAGCCAGGGTCCGGGACAGGCGGATGAAAAACTGTTTTTT
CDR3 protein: CASQGPGQADEKLFF

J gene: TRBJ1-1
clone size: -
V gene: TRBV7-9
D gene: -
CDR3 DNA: TGTGCCAGCACCTCCGAGGGCCAGAACACTGAAGCTTTCTTT
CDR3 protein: CASTSEGQNTEAFF

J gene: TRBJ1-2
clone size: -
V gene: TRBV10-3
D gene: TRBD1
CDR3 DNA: TGTGCCATCTCCCACAGTGTCACGACAGGGTATGGCTACACCTTC
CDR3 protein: CAISHSVTTGYGYTF

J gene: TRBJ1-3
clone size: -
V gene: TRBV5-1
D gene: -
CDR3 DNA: TGCGCCAGCAGCTTGGGCCTCGCAGGGGACACCATATATTTT
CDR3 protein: CASSLGLAGDTIYF

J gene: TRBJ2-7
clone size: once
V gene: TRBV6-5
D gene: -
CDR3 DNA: TGTGCCAGCAGCCAGACAGGAACCTACGAGCAGTACTTC
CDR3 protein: CASSQTGTYEQYF

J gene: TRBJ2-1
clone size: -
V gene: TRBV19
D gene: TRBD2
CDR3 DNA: TGTGCCAGTAGTGGACTTGCGGGAGTATACAATGAGCAGTTCTTC
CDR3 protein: CASSGLAGVYNEQFF

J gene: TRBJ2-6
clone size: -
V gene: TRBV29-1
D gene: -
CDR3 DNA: TGCAGCGCCGTCGGAGGTAGCTCTGGGGCCAACGTCCTGACTTTC
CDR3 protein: CSAVGGSSGANVLTF

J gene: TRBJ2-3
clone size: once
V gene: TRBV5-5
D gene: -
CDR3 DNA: TGTGCCAGCAGCTTGGGCCCTAGTTGGGCCACAGATACGCAGTATTTT
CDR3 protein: CASSLGPSWATDTQYF